The clone carrying this T cell receptor (beta chain) was seen at least ten times. Its target is unknown. Authors of the study amplified TCR beta CDR3 regions from RNA transcripts. In the first-round RT-PCR of the TCR CDR3, the HTBI primer set was used. TCRdb itself ran the multiplex PCR reads through MiXCR, one entry per CDR3 protein. The repertoire holds almost 350,000 distinct CDR3 sequences, with about a sixth as singletons. These data are taken from a study of T cells in Graves' hyperthyroidism and ophthalmopathy. CDR1 is DFQATT, CDR2 SNEGSKA, per germline (reference sequence). This CDR3 is built from 14 residues. Losses at the gene ends were 1 base for V and 3 bases for J; bases not matched to a gene: 4. Inclusion characteristics of ophthalmopathy patients comprised a Clinical Activity Score of at least 3, a NOSPECS grade of at least 4, and duration under 3 months. Study outcomes and limitations: Most thyroid clonotypes with frequency above 0.001 were detected in blood.

The source material was blood. The V call is TRBV20-1, the J call TRBJ1-1, with 8 bases that match TRBD1. The receptor's source is a woman aged 35 to 49 with Graves' ophthalmopathy. CDR3 in DNA: TGCAGTGCTAGAGCCCTGACAGGGGACACTGAAGCTTTCTTT. Its protein product is CSARALTGDTEAFF.